This section outlines one T cell receptor (beta chain) sequence together with its context. The data were taken from a study of blood T cell repertoires in COVID-19. The method was immunoSEQ multiplex PCR; TCRdb's version includes in-frame clones alone and lacks a portion of them. Of around 360,000 clones listed, roughly 87% are singletons. The CDR3 has 16 residues. CDR1 SGHKS and CDR2 YYEKEE come from the germline V gene (reference sequence). Trimming removed 2 bases at V and 4 bases at J, with 18 bases between. The specimen was PBMCs or T cells enriched from blood (not recorded which). This chain uses TRBV5-5 with TRBJ1-2; maybe TRBD1 (6 bases). This clonotype was obtained from a woman younger than 45 who had recovered from COVID-19. CDR3 amino acids: CASSLIQGAGVYGYTF. The CDR3 bases are TGTGCCAGCAGCTTAATACAGGGCGCCGGGGTCTATGGCTACACCTTC.